Given below is one TCR beta chain in context. Its antigen is still unknown. Amplification used 60 Vbeta primers and 13 Jbeta primers. The assay was immunoSEQ multiplex PCR, and TCRdb's table has in-frame clones only and misses some. Here the sample spans 50,000 or so clones, roughly 71% being singletons. This CDR3 is built from 15 residues. Per germline, CDR1 SGHNT and CDR2 YYREEE (reference sequence). V trimming: 0 bases; J trimming: 4 bases; junction bases outside the gene matches: 2. This sample stems from a study of cytomegalovirus exposure and HLA in healthy donors. Study-wide results and limits: After further analysis at a later stage, roughly 15,000 TCR beta sequences were associated with HLA alleles at 0.05 false discovery rate.

The chain links TRBV5-4 to TRBJ2-5; 11 bases line up with TRBD1. The sample taken for sequencing was PBMCs. This TCR derives from a man in his forties in good health and CMV-seropositive. CDR3 bases: TGTGCCAGCAGCTTGGGGGGGACAGGGGGAGAGACCCAGTACTTC. This codes for CASSLGGTGGETQYF.